This TCR beta chain emerged from a study of cytomegalovirus exposure and HLA in healthy donors. At sampling all donors were nominally healthy, likely with unrecorded immune exposures. Germline values: CDR1 MNHEY, CDR2 SMNVEV (reference sequence). V was pared by 7 bases and J by 7 bases, with 4 bases of the junction left unmatched. The CDR3 covers 13 residues. Primers: 60 Vbeta forward and 13 Jbeta reverse. Measured with immunoSEQ multiplex PCR; TCRdb has only the in-frame clones, and not every one. The repertoire holds roughly 150,000 clones, with about 75% as singletons. The chain recombines TRBV27 with TRBJ1-4, with 9 nucleotides matching TRBD1. Input material: PBMCs. This receptor was identified in a man younger than 30 in good health and CMV-seronegative. The CDR3: CASKGQGSEKLFF. Here the CDR3 DNA reads TGTGCCAGCAAAGGACAGGGGAGTGAAAAACTGTTTTTT.